A single sample gave rise to the 9 T cell receptor beta chains below, sequenced in a study of blood T cell repertoires in COVID-19. Profiling relied on immunoSEQ multiplex PCR, and the TCRdb table lists in-frame clones only, not all of them. The table records around 78,000 clones, about 89% of them present only once. Sequencing used PBMCs or T cells enriched from blood (not recorded which). Source of these receptors: a woman aged 50 to 60 with acute COVID-19.

Points on this clone: Other DNA variants within this sample encode the same CDR3. This sequence joins TRBV11-2 and TRBJ2-3; no reliable D call. Trimming removed 3 bases at V and 0 bases at J, with 4 bases between. CDR1 and CDR2 (germline): SGHAT, FQNNGV. The CDR3 has 13 residues. CDR3 sequence reads: CASSLASTDTQYF. CDR3 coding DNA: TGTGCCAGCAGCTTGGCTAGCACAGATACGCAGTATTTT.

This sequence joins TRBV20-1 and TRBJ2-7; no firm D call. The V and J ends lost 3 bases and 6 bases respectively, with 9 bases between them. CDR1 is DFQATT, CDR2 SNEGSKA, per germline (reference sequence). The CDR3 sequence is 11 residues long. The CDR3 spells CSARTAREQYF. CDR3 nucleotides: TGCAGTGCTAGGACTGCTCGCGAGCAGTACTTC.

The chain links TRBV29-1 to TRBJ1-2; 8 nucleotides line up with TRBD1. Germline assignment: CDR1 SQVTM and CDR2 ANQGSEA. CDR3 length: 13 residues. The V segment lost 4 bases and the J segment 4 bases; nucleotides outside the gene matches: 5. This CDR3 is CSVGTGGAYGYTF. In DNA form, the CDR3 reads TGCAGCGTTGGAACAGGGGGGGCCTATGGCTACACCTTC.

This chain joins TRBV14 and TRBJ1-6; unclear D gene. CDR3 length: 13 amino acids. V dropped 1 base and J dropped 8 bases, with 6 bases sitting between them. Germline CDR1 reads SGHDN; CDR2 reads FVKESK. The DNA of the CDR3 is TGTGCCAGCAGCCAAGTTCCGTATTCACCCCTCCACTTT. It codes for CASSQVPYSPLHF.

J is TRBJ2-3 and V is TRBV6-5, with 7 bases lining up with TRBD2. The V gene end was trimmed by 2 bases and the J gene end by 6 bases; junction bases not matched to a gene: 8. There are 15 residues in the CDR3. Germline lookup yields CDR1 MNHEY and CDR2 SVGAGI. The CDR3 loop is CASSYDPGTTDTQYF. The CDR3, as DNA: TGTGCCAGCAGTTACGACCCCGGGACTACTGATACGCAGTATTTT.

The gene calls are TRBV30 and TRBJ2-7, with D tentatively TRBD2 (6 bases). Germline CDR1 is GTSNPN and CDR2 is SVGIG (reference sequence). CDR3 length equals 14 residues. Trimming pared 1 base from V and 6 bases from J, leaving 16 bases between. The CDR3 region has the DNA TGTGCCTGGAGTGGGAACACCAGGAGGGGCGAGCAGTACTTC. The encoded protein is CAWSGNTRRGEQYF.

J is TRBJ2-2 and V is TRBV5-4; D is ambiguous. Germline V CDR1 and CDR2: SGHNT, YYREEE (reference sequence). Trimming took 3 bases from V and 5 from J, leaving 5 bases between them. This CDR3 comprises 12 residues. CDR3 protein: CASSSMTGELFF. In DNA, the CDR3 is TGTGCCAGCAGCTCCATGACCGGGGAGCTGTTTTTT.

The gene calls are TRBV5-1 and TRBJ1-1, with D tentatively TRBD1 (6 bases). The CDR3 has 12 residues. The germline V gene encodes CDR1 SGHRS and CDR2 YFSETQ. Deletions cut 2 bases from V and 7 bases from J, with 9 bases between. The CDR3 spells CASSLGGREAFF. The CDR3 nucleotides are TGCGCCAGCAGCTTAGGGGGTCGTGAAGCTTTCTTT.

The chain combines TRBV7-9 with TRBJ1-4; TRBD1 is a possible D gene (6 bases). This CDR3 contains 12 residues. Looked up from germline, CDR1 is SEHNR and CDR2 is FQNEAQ (reference sequence). Trimming took off 6 bases at V and 8 bases at J, with 10 bases between the two ends. CDR3 region: CASRATGEKLFF. The DNA of the CDR3 is TGTGCCAGCAGGGCTACAGGGGAAAAACTGTTTTTT.